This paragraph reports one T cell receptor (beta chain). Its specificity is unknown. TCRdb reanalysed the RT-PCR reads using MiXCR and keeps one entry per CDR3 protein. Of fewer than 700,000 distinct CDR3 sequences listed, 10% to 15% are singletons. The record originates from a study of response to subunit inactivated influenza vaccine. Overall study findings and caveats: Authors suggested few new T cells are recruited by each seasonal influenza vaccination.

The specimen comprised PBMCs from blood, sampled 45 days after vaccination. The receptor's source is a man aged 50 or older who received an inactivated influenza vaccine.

The CDR3 DNA sequence: TGTGCCAGCAGCTTAGAGTCTTCCCTCACTCAGCCCCAGCATTTT. This translates into CASSLESSLTQPQHF. The chain recombines TRBV7-8 with TRBJ1-5; D gene ambiguous. CDR3 length: 15 amino acids. Germline V gives CDR1 SGHVS, CDR2 FQNEAQ. V gave up 1 base and J gave up 6 bases, with 13 bases separating them.